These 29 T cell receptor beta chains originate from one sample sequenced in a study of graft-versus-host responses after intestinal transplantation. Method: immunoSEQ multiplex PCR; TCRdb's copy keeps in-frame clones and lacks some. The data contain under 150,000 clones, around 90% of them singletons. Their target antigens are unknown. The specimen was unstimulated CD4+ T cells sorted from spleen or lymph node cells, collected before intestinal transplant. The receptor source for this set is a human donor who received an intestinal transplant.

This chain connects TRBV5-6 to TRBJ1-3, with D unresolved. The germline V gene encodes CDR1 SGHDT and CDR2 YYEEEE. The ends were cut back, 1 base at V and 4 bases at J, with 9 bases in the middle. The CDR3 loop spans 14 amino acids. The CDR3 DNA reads TGTGCCAGCAGCTTGTTTGGGTACGGAAACACCATATATTTT. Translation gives CASSLFGYGNTIYF.

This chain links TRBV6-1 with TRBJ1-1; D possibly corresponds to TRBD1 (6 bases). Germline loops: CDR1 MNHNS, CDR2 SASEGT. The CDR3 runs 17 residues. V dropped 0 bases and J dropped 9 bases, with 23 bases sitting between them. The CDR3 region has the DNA TGTGCCAGCAGTGAAGCGTCCTTCTCCCCGGGACAAGGTAAAGCTTTCTTT. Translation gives CASSEASFSPGQGKAFF.

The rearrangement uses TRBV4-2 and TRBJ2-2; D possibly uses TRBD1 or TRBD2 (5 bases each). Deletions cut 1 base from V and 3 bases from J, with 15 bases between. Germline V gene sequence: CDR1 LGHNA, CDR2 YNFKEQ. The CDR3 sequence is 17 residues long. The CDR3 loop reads CASSQGGVYGHTGELFF. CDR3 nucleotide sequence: TGTGCCAGCAGCCAAGGAGGGGTTTACGGACACACCGGGGAGCTGTTTTTT.

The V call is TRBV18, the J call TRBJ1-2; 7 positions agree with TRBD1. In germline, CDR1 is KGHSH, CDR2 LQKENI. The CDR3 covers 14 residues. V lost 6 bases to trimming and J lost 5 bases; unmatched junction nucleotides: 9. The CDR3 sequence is CASSLDRVGYGYTF. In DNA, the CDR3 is TGTGCCAGCTCGCTCGACAGGGTCGGATATGGCTACACCTTC.

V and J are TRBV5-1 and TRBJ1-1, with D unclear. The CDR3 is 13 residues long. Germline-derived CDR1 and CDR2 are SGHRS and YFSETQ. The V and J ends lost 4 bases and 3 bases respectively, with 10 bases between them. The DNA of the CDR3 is TGCGCCAGCAGCGATCAGAGCGACACTGAAGCTTTCTTT. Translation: CASSDQSDTEAFF.

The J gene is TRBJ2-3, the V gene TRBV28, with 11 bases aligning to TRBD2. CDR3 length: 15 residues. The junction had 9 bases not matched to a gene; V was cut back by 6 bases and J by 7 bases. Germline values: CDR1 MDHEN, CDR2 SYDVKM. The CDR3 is CASSFGTSGGNTQYF. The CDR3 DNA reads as TGTGCCAGCAGCTTTGGGACTAGCGGTGGCAATACGCAGTATTTT.

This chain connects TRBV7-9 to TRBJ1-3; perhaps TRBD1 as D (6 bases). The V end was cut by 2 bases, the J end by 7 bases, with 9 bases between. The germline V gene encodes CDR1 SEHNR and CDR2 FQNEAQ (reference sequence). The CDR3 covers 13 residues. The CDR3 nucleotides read TGTGCCAGCAGCTTAAGGGGGGAGAACACCATATATTTT. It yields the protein CASSLRGENTIYF.

The CDR3 loop is CAIRPGGYMNTEAFF. The CDR3 DNA follows: TGTGCCATCAGACCAGGGGGTTACATGAACACTGAAGCTTTCTTT. The chain is built from TRBV10-3 and TRBJ1-1, with 7 bases matching TRBD1. The J segment lost 0 bases and the V segment lost 6 bases, leaving 7 bases of the junction unmatched. This CDR3 has 15 amino acids. Germline V gene lookup returns CDR1 ENHRY and CDR2 SYGVKD.

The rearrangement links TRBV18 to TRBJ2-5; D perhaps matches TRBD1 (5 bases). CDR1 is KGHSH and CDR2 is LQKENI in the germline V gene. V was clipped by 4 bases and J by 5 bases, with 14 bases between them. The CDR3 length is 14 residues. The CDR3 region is CASSLQVWAETQYF. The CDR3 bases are TGTGCCAGCTCACTACAGGTCTGGGCGGAGACCCAGTACTTC.

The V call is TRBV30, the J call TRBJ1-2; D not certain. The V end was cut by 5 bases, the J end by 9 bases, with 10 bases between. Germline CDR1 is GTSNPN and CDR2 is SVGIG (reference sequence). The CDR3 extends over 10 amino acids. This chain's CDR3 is CAWGRASYTF. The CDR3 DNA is TGTGCCTGGGGGCGGGCCAGCTACACCTTC. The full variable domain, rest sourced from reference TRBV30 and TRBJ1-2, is SQTIHQWPATLVQPVGSPLSLECTVEGTSNPNLYWYRQAAGRGLQLLFYSVGIGQISSEVPQNLSASRPQDRQFILSSKKLLLSDSGFYLCAWGRASYTFGSGTRLTVV.

In nucleotides, the CDR3 is TGTGCCAGCAGTGAGGTCCAGCCTGGGACCCAGTACTTC. This codes for CASSEVQPGTQYF. V usage is TRBV2 and J usage is TRBJ2-5, with D hard to call. Trimming pared 3 bases from V and 7 bases from J, leaving 12 bases between. Germline lookup yields CDR1 SNHLY and CDR2 FYNNEI. This CDR3 region has 13 residues.

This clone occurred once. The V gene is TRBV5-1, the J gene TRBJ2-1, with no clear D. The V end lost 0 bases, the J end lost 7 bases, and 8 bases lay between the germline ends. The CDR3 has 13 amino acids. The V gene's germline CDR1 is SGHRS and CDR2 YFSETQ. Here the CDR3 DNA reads TGCGCCAGCAGCTTGGGGAGTGTGAATGAGCAGTTCTTC. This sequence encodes CASSLGSVNEQFF.

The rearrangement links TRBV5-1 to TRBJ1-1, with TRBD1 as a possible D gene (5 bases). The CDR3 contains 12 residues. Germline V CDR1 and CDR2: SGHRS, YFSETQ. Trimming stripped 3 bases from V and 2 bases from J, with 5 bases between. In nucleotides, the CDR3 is TGCGCCAGCAGCTGGGACAACACTGAAGCTTTCTTT. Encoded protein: CASSWDNTEAFF.

As DNA, the CDR3 is TGTGCCACCAGCAGAGAGATGTTAGGGACCCAGTACTTC. Its translation is CATSREMLGTQYF. The chain carries TRBV15 and TRBJ2-5; D gene unclear. With 0 bases removed from V and 7 bases from J, the gap between germline ends came to 9 bases. This CDR3 contains 13 residues. Germline CDR1 is LNHNV and CDR2 is YYDKDF (reference sequence).

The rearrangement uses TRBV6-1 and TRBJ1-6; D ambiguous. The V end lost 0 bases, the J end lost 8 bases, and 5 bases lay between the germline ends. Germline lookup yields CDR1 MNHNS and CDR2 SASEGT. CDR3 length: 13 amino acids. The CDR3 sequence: CASSEADYSPLHF. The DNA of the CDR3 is TGTGCCAGCAGTGAAGCCGATTATTCACCCCTCCACTTT.

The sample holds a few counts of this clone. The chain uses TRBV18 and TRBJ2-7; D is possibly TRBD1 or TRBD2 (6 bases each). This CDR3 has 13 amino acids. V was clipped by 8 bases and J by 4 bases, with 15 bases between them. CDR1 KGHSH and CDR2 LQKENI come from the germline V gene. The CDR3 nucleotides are TGTGCCAGCGCCACCGGGGGCCCTTACGAGCAGTACTTC. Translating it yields CASATGGPYEQYF.

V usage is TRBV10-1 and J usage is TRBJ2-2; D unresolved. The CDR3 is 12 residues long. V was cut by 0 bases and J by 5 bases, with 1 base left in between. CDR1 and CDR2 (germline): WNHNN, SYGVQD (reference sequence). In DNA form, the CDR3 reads TGCGCCAGCAGTGAGTCGACCGGGGAGCTGTTTTTT. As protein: CASSESTGELFF.

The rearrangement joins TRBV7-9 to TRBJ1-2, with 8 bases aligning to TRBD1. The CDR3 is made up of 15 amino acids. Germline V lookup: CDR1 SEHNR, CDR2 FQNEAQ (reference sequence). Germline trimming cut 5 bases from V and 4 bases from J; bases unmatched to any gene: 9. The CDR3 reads CASSPVQGASYGYTF. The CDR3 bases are TGTGCCAGCAGCCCCGTTCAGGGGGCGAGCTATGGCTACACCTTC.

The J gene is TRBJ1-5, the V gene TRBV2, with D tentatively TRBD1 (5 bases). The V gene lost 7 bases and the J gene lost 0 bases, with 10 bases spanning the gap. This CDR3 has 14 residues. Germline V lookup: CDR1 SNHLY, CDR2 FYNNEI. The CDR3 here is CASTGATSNQPQHF. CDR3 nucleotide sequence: TGTGCCAGCACCGGGGCGACTAGCAATCAGCCCCAGCATTTT.

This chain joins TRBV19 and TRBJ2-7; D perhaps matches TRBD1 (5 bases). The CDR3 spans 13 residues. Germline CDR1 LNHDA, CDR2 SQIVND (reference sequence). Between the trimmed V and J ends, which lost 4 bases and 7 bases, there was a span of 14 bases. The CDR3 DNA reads TGTGCCAGTAGTAAAGGCGGCAGGACAGAGCAGTACTTC. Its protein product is CASSKGGRTEQYF.

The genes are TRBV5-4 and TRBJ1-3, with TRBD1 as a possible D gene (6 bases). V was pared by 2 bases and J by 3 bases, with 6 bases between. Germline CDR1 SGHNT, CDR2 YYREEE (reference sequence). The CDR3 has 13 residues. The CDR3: CASSLQGGNTIYF. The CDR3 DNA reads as TGTGCCAGCAGCTTACAGGGTGGAAACACCATATATTTT.

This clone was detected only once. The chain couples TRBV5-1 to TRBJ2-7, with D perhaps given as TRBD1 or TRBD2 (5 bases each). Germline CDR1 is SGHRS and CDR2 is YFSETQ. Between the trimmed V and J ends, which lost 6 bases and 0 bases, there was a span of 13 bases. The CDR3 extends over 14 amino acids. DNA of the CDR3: TGCGCCAGCACCGGGGCCCAAAGCTCCTACGAGCAGTACTTC. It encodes CASTGAQSSYEQYF. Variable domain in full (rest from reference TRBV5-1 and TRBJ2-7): KAGVTQTPRYLIKTRGQQVTLSCSPISGHRSVSWYQQTPGQGLQFLFEYFSETQRNKGNFPGRFSGRQFSNSRSEMNVSTLELGDSALYLCASTGAQSSYEQYFGPGTRLTVT.

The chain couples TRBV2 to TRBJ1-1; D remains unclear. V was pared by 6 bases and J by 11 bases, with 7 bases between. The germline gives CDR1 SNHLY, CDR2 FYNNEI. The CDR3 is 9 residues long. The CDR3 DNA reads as TGTGCCAGCAGGCGAAACGCTTTCTTT. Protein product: CASRRNAFF.

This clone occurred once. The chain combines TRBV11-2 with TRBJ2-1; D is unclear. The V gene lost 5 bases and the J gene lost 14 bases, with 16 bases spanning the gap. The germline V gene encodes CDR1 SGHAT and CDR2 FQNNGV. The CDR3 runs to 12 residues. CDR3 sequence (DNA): TGTGCCAGCAGCCCGGACCTCTCGCAGGAGTTCTTC. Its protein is CASSPDLSQEFF.

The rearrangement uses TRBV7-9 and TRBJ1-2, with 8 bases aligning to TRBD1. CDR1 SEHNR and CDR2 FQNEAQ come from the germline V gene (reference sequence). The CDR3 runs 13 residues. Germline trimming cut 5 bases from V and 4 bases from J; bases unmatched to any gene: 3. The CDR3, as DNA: TGTGCCAGCAGCGCCAGGGGGCTCTATGGCTACACCTTC. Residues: CASSARGLYGYTF.

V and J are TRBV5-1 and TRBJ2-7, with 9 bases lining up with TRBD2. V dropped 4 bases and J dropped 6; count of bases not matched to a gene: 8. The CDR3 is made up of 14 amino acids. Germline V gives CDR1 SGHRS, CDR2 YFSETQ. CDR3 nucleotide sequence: TGCGCCAGCAGCCCCGGCGGGAGGGATGGCGAGCAGTACTTC. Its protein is CASSPGGRDGEQYF.

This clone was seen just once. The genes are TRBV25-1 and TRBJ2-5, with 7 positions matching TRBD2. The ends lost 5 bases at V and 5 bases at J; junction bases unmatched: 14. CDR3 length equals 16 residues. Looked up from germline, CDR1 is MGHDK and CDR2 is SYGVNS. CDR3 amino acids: CASSYGEGASIETQYF. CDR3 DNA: TGTGCCAGCAGTTACGGGGAGGGCGCGTCGATTGAGACCCAGTACTTC.

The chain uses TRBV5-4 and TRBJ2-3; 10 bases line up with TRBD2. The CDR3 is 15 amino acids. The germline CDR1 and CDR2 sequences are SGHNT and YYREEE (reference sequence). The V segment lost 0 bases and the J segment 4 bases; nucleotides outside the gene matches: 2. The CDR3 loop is CASSLGAGGPDTQYF. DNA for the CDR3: TGTGCCAGCAGCTTGGGAGCGGGGGGGCCAGATACGCAGTATTTT.

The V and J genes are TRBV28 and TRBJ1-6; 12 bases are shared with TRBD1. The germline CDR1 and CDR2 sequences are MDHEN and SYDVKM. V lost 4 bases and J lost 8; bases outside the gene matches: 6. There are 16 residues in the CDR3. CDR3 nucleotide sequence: TGTGCCAGCAGTTCAGGGACAGGGGGCTCGGATTCACCCCTCCACTTT. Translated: CASSSGTGGSDSPLHF.